This record looks at one T cell receptor beta chain sequence and its context. The antigen remains undetermined. The method was immunoSEQ multiplex PCR; TCRdb's version includes in-frame clones alone and lacks a portion of them. The sample has 70,000 or so clones, around 76% seen once. This entry comes from a study of radiation and T cells in renal cell carcinoma. On the study more broadly: Nephrectomy followed 15 Gy stereotactic body radiation by 4 weeks. Study-level points and caveats: In blood, top tumor clones expanded by 2 weeks, shrinking by 4.

V dropped 1 base and J dropped 1 base, with 9 bases sitting between them. Germline loops: CDR1 SGDLS, CDR2 YYNGEE. This CDR3 spans 15 amino acids. Time point: blood 2 weeks post-SBRT. Treatment here: 15 Gy SBRT to primary tumor, nephrectomy 4 weeks later. This specimen was blood, taken from a patient whose treatment included radiotherapy and nephrectomy. This chain connects TRBV9 to TRBJ2-1, with D possibly matching TRBD2 (5 bases). The clonotype originates from a man aged 55 to 70 with renal cell carcinoma. CDR3 sequence (DNA): TGTGCCAGCAGCGTACAAGCGGTATCCTACAATGAGCAGTTCTTC. It encodes CASSVQAVSYNEQFF.